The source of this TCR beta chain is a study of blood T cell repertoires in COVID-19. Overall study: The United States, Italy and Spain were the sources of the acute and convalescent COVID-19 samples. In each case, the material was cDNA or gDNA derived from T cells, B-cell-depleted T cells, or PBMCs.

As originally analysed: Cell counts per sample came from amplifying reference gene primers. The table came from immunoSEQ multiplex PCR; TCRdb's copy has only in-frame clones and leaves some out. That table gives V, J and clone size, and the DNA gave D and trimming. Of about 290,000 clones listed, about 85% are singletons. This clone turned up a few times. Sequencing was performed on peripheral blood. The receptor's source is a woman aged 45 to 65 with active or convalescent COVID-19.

The CDR3 DNA sequence: TGTGCCAGCAGTTACTCCCCAATCACTGAAGCTTTCTTT. Its protein product is CASSYSPITEAFF. This chain connects TRBV6-5 to TRBJ1-1; D remains ambiguous. The V gene's germline CDR1 is MNHEY and CDR2 SVGAGI. Trimming took 0 bases from V and 4 from J, leaving 6 bases between them. The CDR3 totals 13 residues.